This T cell receptor (beta chain) appears in the sequencing data of a study of long-term antiretroviral therapy in people with HIV. The CDR3 covers 16 residues. V was pared by 2 bases and J by 4 bases, with 4 bases of the junction left unmatched. Germline values: CDR1 MNHEY, CDR2 SVGAGI. The assay used was immunoSEQ (version v3.0), run at survey level. The protocol was immunoSEQ multiplex PCR, while the TCRdb copy is restricted to in-frame clones and leaves out a portion. The profile shows about 35,000 clones, around 79% of them singletons. The clonotype originates from a middle-aged man with HIV. The chain recombines TRBV6-5 with TRBJ2-1; 11 bases agree with TRBD2. The starting material was unsorted PBMCs, obtained 3 years after starting antiretroviral therapy. CDR3 protein: CASSYQGLAAYNEQFF. CDR3 nucleotide sequence: TGTGCCAGCAGTTACCAGGGACTAGCGGCATACAATGAGCAGTTCTTC.